Shown below are 29 T cell receptor beta chains from a single sample sequenced in a study of cytomegalovirus exposure and HLA in healthy donors. PCR employed 60 Vbeta and 13 Jbeta primers. Clones were read by immunoSEQ multiplex PCR, and TCRdb kept only the in-frame ones, dropping some. There are roughly 77,000 clones in the sample; about 68% occur only once, and 6.5% to 7.5% lies in the top ten. Material for sequencing was PBMCs. Receptor source: a woman aged 50 to 60 in good health and CMV-seropositive.

This clone was observed a handful of times. The V and J genes are TRBV9 and TRBJ2-5, with D perhaps TRBD1 (5 bases). Trimming removed 4 bases at V and 2 bases at J, with 15 bases between. The length of the CDR3 is 15 residues. Germline V gene lookup returns CDR1 SGDLS and CDR2 YYNGEE. The CDR3, as DNA: TGTGCCAGCAGCAACCGTGGACACTTTCAAGAGACCCAGTACTTC. It translates to CASSNRGHFQETQYF.

This clone was recorded only once. The CDR3 sequence: CASSPVGGSTDTQYF. CDR3 in DNA: TGTGCCAGCAGCCCCGTCGGGGGGAGCACAGATACGCAGTATTTT. The chain employs TRBV11-2 and TRBJ2-3; 7 positions agree with TRBD2. The CDR3 length is 15 residues. V shed 5 bases, J shed 0 bases, and the junction held 5 bases outside the gene matches. Germline lookup yields CDR1 SGHAT and CDR2 FQNNGV.

This clone was found a few times. The CDR3 sequence is CASLAGETNTEAFF. Written as DNA, the CDR3 is TGTGCCAGCCTTGCCGGGGAGACGAACACTGAAGCTTTCTTT. V usage is TRBV7-6 and J usage is TRBJ1-1; D gene ambiguous. There are 14 residues in the CDR3. Germline V gives CDR1 SGHVS, CDR2 FNYEAQ. Between the trimmed V and J ends, which lost 8 bases and 1 base, there was a span of 14 bases.

This chain connects TRBV5-8 to TRBJ1-1, with a possible D match to TRBD1 (6 bases). Trimming pared 3 bases from V and 6 bases from J, leaving 9 bases between. The germline CDR1 and CDR2 sequences are SGHTS and YDEGEE. The CDR3 has 12 residues. CDR3 loop: CASSYGGPEAFF. In DNA form, the CDR3 reads TGTGCCAGCAGCTACGGGGGGCCTGAAGCTTTCTTT.

The chain recombines TRBV6-1 with TRBJ1-5; D not certain. Trimming took off 2 bases at V and 10 bases at J, with 21 bases between the two ends. Germline V lookup: CDR1 MNHNS, CDR2 SASEGT. There are 16 residues in the CDR3. For the CDR3, the DNA is TGTGCCAGCAGTGAATTTAGCCCAATAGTCGGTTCTCCCCAGCATTTT. Its translation: CASSEFSPIVGSPQHF.

This chain connects TRBV11-2 to TRBJ2-1, with 10 nucleotides matching TRBD2. V lost 6 bases, J lost 4 bases, and 6 bases stayed unmatched. The CDR3 is 15 amino acids. Germline V lookup: CDR1 SGHAT, CDR2 FQNNGV. For the CDR3, the DNA is TGTGCCAGCAGAGAGGCTAGCGGGGGATACAATGAGCAGTTCTTC. Amino acids: CASREASGGYNEQFF.

The V gene is TRBV19, the J gene TRBJ2-3; 11 bases align to TRBD2. Germline values: CDR1 LNHDA, CDR2 SQIVND (reference sequence). V was pared by 7 bases and J by 3 bases, with 6 bases of the junction left unmatched. This CDR3 has 15 amino acids. This CDR3 reads CASTSSGGSTDTQYF. CDR3 in DNA: TGTGCCAGTACCTCTAGCGGGGGGTCGACAGATACGCAGTATTTT.

This clone came up a few times. The CDR3 bases are TGTGCCAGCGCGGCCGGGCCCTCGGCGGGAGCTTTCTTT. Its translation: CASAAGPSAGAFF. The V and J genes are TRBV5-4 and TRBJ1-1; no reliable D call. V shed 7 bases and J shed 10 bases, with 20 bases lying between them. Germline loops: CDR1 SGHNT, CDR2 YYREEE (reference sequence). The CDR3 loop spans 13 amino acids. The full variable domain, its missing parts supplied by reference TRBV5-4 and TRBJ1-1, is ETGVTQSPTHLIKTRGQQVTLRCSSQSGHNTVSWYQQALGQGPQFIFQYYREEENGRGNFPPRFSGLQFPNYSSELNVNALELDDSALYLCASAAGPSAGAFFGQGTRLTVV.

The chain couples TRBV6-5 to TRBJ1-5; no clear D. The germline CDR1 and CDR2 sequences are MNHEY and SVGAGI. The CDR3 covers 14 residues. V was clipped by 5 bases and J by 0 bases, with 8 bases between them. The CDR3 region has the DNA TGTGCCAGCAGTGATCCCTATAGCAATCAGCCCCAGCATTTT. Its protein is CASSDPYSNQPQHF.

This clone appeared a few times. V gene TRBV29-1 combines with J gene TRBJ2-3, with no clear D. Trimming cost V 8 bases and J 6 bases, with 18 bases left between them. The CDR3 runs 13 residues. Germline V lookup: CDR1 SQVTM, CDR2 ANQGSEA. CDR3 region: CSMTSAVGDTQYF. DNA of the CDR3: TGCAGCATGACCAGTGCGGTTGGGGATACGCAGTATTTT.

The chain joins TRBV14 to TRBJ1-2; 8 bases align to TRBD1. CDR1 and CDR2 from the germline V gene are SGHDN and FVKESK. This CDR3 is built from 13 residues. V trimming: 10 bases; J trimming: 3 bases; junction bases outside the gene matches: 7. The DNA for the CDR3 is TGTGCCACCCCGAAACAGGGGGACTATGGCTACACCTTC. This codes for CATPKQGDYGYTF.

The chain joins TRBV4-1 to TRBJ1-2; 10 nucleotides match TRBD1. V lost 7 bases to trimming and J lost 4 bases; unmatched junction nucleotides: 9. The CDR3 spans 15 residues. Per germline, CDR1 MGHRA and CDR2 YSYEKL. The CDR3 sequence is CASKTGTGDGYGYTF. The DNA of the CDR3 is TGCGCCAGCAAAACCGGGACAGGGGATGGCTATGGCTACACCTTC.

This clone showed up just once. The V call is TRBV21-1, the J call TRBJ1-2; TRBD1, the table's D call, lacks a check against the DNA. TRBV21-1 is annotated as a pseudogene. This CDR3 contains 12 residues. The CDR3 nucleotides are TGTGCCAGCGGTGGGCAGGGTGATGGCTACACCTTC. It codes for CASGGQGDGYTF.

The V and J genes are TRBV5-6 and TRBJ2-3, with 7 bases lining up with TRBD1. V lost 5 bases to trimming and J lost 8 bases; unmatched junction nucleotides: 14. The CDR3 has 15 amino acids. Germline V lookup: CDR1 SGHDT, CDR2 YYEEEE. CDR3 region: CASSGRQGYPVTQYF. The CDR3 nucleotides are TGTGCCAGCAGTGGACGACAGGGTTATCCGGTTACGCAGTATTTT.

The V and J genes are TRBV9 and TRBJ1-2; weak D call: TRBD1 (5 bases). This CDR3 has 16 amino acids. With 0 bases removed from V and 8 bases from J, the gap between germline ends came to 20 bases. Germline CDR1 is SGDLS and CDR2 is YYNGEE. The CDR3 region is CASSVGWLTDPKGYTF. The CDR3 DNA reads as TGTGCCAGCAGCGTAGGGTGGTTGACAGACCCCAAGGGCTACACCTTC.

The J gene is TRBJ1-5, the V gene TRBV28; the D gene is possibly TRBD1 (6 bases). CDR1 MDHEN and CDR2 SYDVKM come from the germline V gene. The CDR3 covers 14 residues. Between the trimmed V and J ends, which lost 3 bases and 7 bases, there was a span of 13 bases. For the CDR3, the DNA is TGTGCCAGCAGTTTCCAGGGGAGACGACAGCCCCAGCATTTT. Protein sequence: CASSFQGRRQPQHF. The full variable domain, completed using reference TRBV28 and TRBJ1-5, is DVKVTQSSRYLVKRTGEKVFLECVQDMDHENMFWYRQDPGLGLRLIYFSYDVKMKEKGDIPEGYSVSREKKERFSLILESASTNQTSMYLCASSFQGRRQPQHFGDGTRLSIL.

Points on this clone: The same CDR3 can be traced to other DNA sequences in this sample. The chain has TRBV2 and TRBJ2-7, with TRBD2 as a possible D gene (5 bases). Trimming cost V 6 bases and J 3 bases, with 15 bases left between them. The length of the CDR3 is 14 residues. Germline V lookup: CDR1 SNHLY, CDR2 FYNNEI. CDR3 region: CASSGGEDYYEQYF. CDR3 coding DNA: TGTGCCAGCAGCGGAGGCGAAGATTACTACGAGCAGTACTTC.

This chain uses TRBV6-5 with TRBJ1-2; D ambiguous. The CDR3 has 13 residues. In germline, CDR1 is MNHEY, CDR2 SVGAGI. V shed 6 bases and J shed 4 bases, with 12 bases lying between them. This CDR3 is CASSGTATYGYTF. CDR3 nucleotides: TGTGCCAGCAGCGGTACAGCAACCTATGGCTACACCTTC.

V and J are TRBV30 and TRBJ1-2; tentatively, D is TRBD1 (5 bases). This CDR3 spans 13 amino acids. Per the germline V gene, CDR1 is GTSNPN and CDR2 is SVGIG (reference sequence). The V end lost 3 bases, the J end lost 5 bases, and 13 bases lay between the germline ends. The CDR3 nucleotides are TGTGCCTGGAGACGGGGGACGGGTTATGGCTACACCTTC. As protein: CAWRRGTGYGYTF.

The chain has TRBV28 and TRBJ1-1; TRBD1 aligns across 9 bases. Germline V lookup: CDR1 MDHEN, CDR2 SYDVKM. The CDR3 totals 16 residues. J was trimmed by 0 bases and V by 0 bases; bases with no gene match: 2. Written as DNA, the CDR3 is TGTGCCAGCAGTTTATGGGACAGGGGAATGAACACTGAAGCTTTCTTT. This gives the protein CASSLWDRGMNTEAFF.

The chain joins TRBV27 to TRBJ2-5; 8 positions agree with TRBD1. CDR3 length: 13 amino acids. In germline, CDR1 is MNHEY, CDR2 SMNVEV (reference sequence). The V gene end was trimmed by 6 bases and the J gene end by 3 bases; junction bases not matched to a gene: 3. The CDR3 loop reads CASRETGEETQYF. DNA for the CDR3: TGTGCCAGCAGGGAGACAGGGGAAGAGACCCAGTACTTC.

The chain links TRBV28 to TRBJ1-6, with D uncertain. The CDR3 spans 12 residues. The ends were cut back, 5 bases at V and 7 bases at J, with 6 bases in the middle. Germline loops: CDR1 MDHEN, CDR2 SYDVKM. CDR3 nucleotide sequence: TGTGCCAGCAGTCGCCAGAATTCACCCCTCCACTTT. This gives the protein CASSRQNSPLHF.

J is TRBJ2-5 and V is TRBV5-1; 7 bases are a match to TRBD1. Germline V lookup: CDR1 SGHRS, CDR2 YFSETQ. V gave up 4 bases and J gave up 1 base; unmatched junction bases: 7. This CDR3 is 15 amino acids long. The CDR3 here is CASSRVTGLQETQYF. The DNA of the CDR3 is TGCGCCAGCAGCCGGGTGACAGGGCTCCAAGAGACCCAGTACTTC.

The V and J genes are TRBV5-1 and TRBJ2-3, with 8 positions matching TRBD2. CDR1 and CDR2 (germline): SGHRS, YFSETQ. CDR3 size: 15 residues. V trimming: 2 bases; J trimming: 2 bases; junction bases outside the gene matches: 4. The CDR3 DNA reads as TGCGCCAGCAGCTTACGGGGGGGATACACAGATACGCAGTATTTT. Its protein product is CASSLRGGYTDTQYF. The complete variable domain, with remaining parts taken from reference TRBV5-1 and TRBJ2-3, reads KAGVTQTPRYLIKTRGQQVTLSCSPISGHRSVSWYQQTPGQGLQFLFEYFSETQRNKGNFPGRFSGRQFSNSRSEMNVSTLELGDSALYLCASSLRGGYTDTQYFGPGTRLTVL.

J is TRBJ2-7 and V is TRBV20-1, with 8 bases matching TRBD2. The CDR3 has 11 residues. Per the germline V gene, CDR1 is DFQATT and CDR2 is SNEGSKA (reference sequence). The V gene end was trimmed by 5 bases and the J gene end by 6 bases; junction bases not matched to a gene: 3. CDR3 loop: CSAPGTSEQYV. In DNA form, the CDR3 reads TGCAGTGCTCCTGGGACTAGCGAGCAGTACGTC.

The CDR3 sequence is CASSLGGTVAEAFF. The CDR3 DNA is TGTGCCAGCAGCCTAGGGGGAACAGTCGCTGAAGCTTTCTTT. The chain combines TRBV6-6 with TRBJ1-1; tentative D call: TRBD1 (6 bases). CDR3 size: 14 residues. Trimming removed 6 bases at V and 6 bases at J, with 17 bases between. Germline V gene lookup returns CDR1 MNHNY and CDR2 SVGAGI (reference sequence).

V is TRBV10-2 and J is TRBJ2-2; 7 bases are shared with TRBD1. The CDR3 spans 15 residues. V was pared by 6 bases and J by 3 bases, with 7 bases of the junction left unmatched. Germline CDR1 is WSHSY and CDR2 is SAAADI. In DNA, the CDR3 is TGCGCCAGCAGCAAGGGGGCGCAGGACACCGGGGAGCTGTTTTTT. Amino acid sequence: CASSKGAQDTGELFF.

The rearrangement joins TRBV6-1 to TRBJ2-5; D perhaps matches TRBD1 (6 bases). Trimming stripped 3 bases from V and 2 bases from J, with 10 bases between. The CDR3 totals 14 residues. CDR1 MNHNS and CDR2 SASEGT come from the germline V gene. The CDR3 loop reads CASSDQTGQETQYF. The CDR3 nucleotides are TGTGCCAGCAGTGACCAAACAGGGCAAGAGACCCAGTACTTC.

CDR3 sequence: CASSQVRVQGELFF. CDR3 sequence (DNA): TGCGCCAGCAGCCAAGTTAGGGTCCAGGGGGAACTGTTTTTT. The J gene is TRBJ1-4, the V gene TRBV4-1; 7 nucleotides agree with TRBD1. The V gene end was trimmed by 1 base and the J gene end by 12 bases; junction bases not matched to a gene: 8. This CDR3 has 14 residues. Germline V CDR1 and CDR2: MGHRA, YSYEKL.